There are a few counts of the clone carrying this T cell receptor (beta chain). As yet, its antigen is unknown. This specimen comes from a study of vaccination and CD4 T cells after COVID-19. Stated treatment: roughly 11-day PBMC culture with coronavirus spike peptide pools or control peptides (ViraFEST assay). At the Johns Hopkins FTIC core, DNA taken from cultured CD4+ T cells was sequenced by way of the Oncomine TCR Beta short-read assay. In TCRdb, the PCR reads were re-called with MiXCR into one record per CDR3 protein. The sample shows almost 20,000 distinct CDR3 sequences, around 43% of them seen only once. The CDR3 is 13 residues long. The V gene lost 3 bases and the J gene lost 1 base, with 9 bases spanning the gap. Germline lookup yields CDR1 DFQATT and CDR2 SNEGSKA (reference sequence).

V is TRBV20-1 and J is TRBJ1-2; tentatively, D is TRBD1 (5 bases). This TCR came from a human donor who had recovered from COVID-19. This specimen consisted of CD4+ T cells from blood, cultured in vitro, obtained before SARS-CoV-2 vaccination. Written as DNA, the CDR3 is TGCAGTGCTAGTGGAGGGGTTAACTATGGCTACACCTTC. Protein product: CSASGGVNYGYTF.